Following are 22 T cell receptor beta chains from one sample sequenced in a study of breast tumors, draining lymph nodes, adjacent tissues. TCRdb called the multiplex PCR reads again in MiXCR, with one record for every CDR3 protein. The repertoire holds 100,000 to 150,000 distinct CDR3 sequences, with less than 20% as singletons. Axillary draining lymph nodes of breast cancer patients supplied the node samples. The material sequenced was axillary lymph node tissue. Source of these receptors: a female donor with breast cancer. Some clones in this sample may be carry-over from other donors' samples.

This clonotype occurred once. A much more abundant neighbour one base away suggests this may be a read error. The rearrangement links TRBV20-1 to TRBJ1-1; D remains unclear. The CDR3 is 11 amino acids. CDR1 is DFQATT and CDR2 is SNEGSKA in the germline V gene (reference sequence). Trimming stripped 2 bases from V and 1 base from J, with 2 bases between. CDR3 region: CSARKNTEAFF. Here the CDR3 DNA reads TGCAGTGCTAGAAAGAACACTGAAGCTTTCTTT.

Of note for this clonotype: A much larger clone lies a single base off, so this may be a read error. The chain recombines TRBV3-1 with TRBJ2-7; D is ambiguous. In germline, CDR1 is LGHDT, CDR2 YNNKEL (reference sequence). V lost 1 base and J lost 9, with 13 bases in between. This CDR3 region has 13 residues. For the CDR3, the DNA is TGTGCCAGCAGCCAAGTCGGCACCCGCGCGCAGTACTTC. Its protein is CASSQVGTRAQYF.

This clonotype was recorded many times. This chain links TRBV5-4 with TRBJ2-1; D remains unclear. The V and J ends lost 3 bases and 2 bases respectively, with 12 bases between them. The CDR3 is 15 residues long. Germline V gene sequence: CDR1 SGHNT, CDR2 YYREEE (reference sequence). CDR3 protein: CASSYDNPTYNEQFF. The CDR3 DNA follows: TGTGCCAGCAGCTATGACAACCCCACCTACAATGAGCAGTTCTTC.

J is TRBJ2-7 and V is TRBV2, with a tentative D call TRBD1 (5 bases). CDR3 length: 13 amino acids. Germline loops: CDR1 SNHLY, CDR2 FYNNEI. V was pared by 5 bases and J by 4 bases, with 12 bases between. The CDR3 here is CASSMTVKYEQYF. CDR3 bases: TGTGCCAGCAGTATGACAGTGAAGTACGAGCAGTACTTC.

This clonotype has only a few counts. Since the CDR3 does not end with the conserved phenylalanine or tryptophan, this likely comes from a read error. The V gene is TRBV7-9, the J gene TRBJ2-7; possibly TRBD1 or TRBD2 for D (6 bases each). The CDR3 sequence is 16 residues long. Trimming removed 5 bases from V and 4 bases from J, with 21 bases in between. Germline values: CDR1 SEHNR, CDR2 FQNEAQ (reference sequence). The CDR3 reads CASSPRVGLGGYEQYL. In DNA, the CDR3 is TGTGCCAGCAGCCCTAGAGTAGGGCTAGGGGGGTACGAGCAGTACCTC.

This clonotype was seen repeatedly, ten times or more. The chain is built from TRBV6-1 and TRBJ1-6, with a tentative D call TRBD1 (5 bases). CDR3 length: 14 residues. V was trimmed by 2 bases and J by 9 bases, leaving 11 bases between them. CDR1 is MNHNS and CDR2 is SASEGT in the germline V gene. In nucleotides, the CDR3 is TGTGCCAGCAGTGAATGGCAGGGTTTTTCACCCCTCCACTTT. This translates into CASSEWQGFSPLHF.

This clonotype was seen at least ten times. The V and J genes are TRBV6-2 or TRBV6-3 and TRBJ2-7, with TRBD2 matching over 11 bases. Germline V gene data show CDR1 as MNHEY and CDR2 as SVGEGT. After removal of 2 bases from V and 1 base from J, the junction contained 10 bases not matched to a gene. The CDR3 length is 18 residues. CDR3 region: CASSYGGYTSGRSYEQYF. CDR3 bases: TGTGCCAGCAGTTACGGTGGATATACTAGCGGGAGATCCTACGAGCAGTACTTC.

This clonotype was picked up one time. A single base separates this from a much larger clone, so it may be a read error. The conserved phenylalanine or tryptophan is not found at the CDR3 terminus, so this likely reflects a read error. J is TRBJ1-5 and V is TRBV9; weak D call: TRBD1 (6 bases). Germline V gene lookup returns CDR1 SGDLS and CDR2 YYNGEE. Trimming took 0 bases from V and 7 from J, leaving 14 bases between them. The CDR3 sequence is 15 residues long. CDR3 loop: CASSVAPGEGQPQHL. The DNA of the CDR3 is TGTGCCAGCAGCGTAGCACCAGGGGAGGGCCAGCCCCAGCATCTT.

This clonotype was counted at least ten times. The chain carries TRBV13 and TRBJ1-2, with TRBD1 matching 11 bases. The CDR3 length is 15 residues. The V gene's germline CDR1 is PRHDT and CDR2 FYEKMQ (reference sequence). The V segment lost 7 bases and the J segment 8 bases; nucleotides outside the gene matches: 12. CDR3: CASTAPGQGGRGYTF. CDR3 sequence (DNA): TGTGCCAGCACCGCACCGGGACAGGGGGGAAGGGGCTACACCTTC.

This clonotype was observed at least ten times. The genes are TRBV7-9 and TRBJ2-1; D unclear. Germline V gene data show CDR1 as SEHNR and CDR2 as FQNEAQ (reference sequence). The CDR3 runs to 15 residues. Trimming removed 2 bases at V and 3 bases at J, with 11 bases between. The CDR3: CASSLRRNDYNEQFF. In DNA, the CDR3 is TGTGCCAGCAGCTTAAGGCGCAACGACTACAATGAGCAGTTCTTC.

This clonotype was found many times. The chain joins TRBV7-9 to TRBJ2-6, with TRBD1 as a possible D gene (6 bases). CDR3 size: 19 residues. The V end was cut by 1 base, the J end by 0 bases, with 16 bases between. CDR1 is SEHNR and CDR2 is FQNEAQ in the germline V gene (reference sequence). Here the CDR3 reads CASSLGLRQVTSGANVLTF. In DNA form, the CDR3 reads TGTGCCAGCAGCTTAGGTTTGAGACAGGTGACCTCTGGGGCCAACGTCCTGACTTTC.

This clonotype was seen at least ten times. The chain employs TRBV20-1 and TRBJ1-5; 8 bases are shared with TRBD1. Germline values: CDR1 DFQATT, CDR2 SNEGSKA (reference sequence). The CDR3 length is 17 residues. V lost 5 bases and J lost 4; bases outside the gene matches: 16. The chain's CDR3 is CSAPPGFGRGRNQPQHF. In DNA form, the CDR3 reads TGCAGTGCTCCCCCGGGTTTTGGCAGGGGGCGGAATCAGCCCCAGCATTTT.

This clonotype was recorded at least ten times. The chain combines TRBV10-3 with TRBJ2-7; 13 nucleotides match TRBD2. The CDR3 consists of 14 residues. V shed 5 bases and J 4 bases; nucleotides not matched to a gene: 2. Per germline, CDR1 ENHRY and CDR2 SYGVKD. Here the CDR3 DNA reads TGTGCCATCAGTCAGACTAGCGGGAGGTACGAGCAGTACTTC. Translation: CAISQTSGRYEQYF.

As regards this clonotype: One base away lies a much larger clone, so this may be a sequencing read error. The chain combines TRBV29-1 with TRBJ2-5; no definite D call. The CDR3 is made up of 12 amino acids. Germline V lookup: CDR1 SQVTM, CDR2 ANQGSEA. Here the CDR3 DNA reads TGCAGCGCTGACGCCAGGCAAGAGACCCAGTGCTTC. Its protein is CSADARQETQCF.

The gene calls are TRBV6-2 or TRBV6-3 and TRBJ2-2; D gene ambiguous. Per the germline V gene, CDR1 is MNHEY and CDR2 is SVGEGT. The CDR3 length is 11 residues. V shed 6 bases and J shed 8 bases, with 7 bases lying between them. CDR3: CASRDRGELFF. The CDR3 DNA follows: TGTGCCAGCAGGGATAGAGGGGAGCTGTTTTTT.

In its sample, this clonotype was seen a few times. CDR3 in DNA: TGTGCCAGCAGCTTAGAACAGAACAGTGAGCAGTTCTTC. Translation gives CASSLEQNSEQFF. The chain has TRBV13 and TRBJ2-1, with D hard to call. The V end lost 1 base, the J end lost 9 bases, and 10 bases lay between the germline ends. This CDR3 region has 13 residues. CDR1 is PRHDT, CDR2 FYEKMQ, per germline (reference sequence).

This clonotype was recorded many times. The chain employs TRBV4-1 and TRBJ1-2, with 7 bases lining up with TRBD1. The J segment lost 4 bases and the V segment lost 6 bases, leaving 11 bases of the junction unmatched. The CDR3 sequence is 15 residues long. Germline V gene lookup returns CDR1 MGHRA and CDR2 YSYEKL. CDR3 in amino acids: CASRPETGVGYGYTF. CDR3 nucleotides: TGCGCCAGCAGGCCCGAAACAGGGGTGGGCTATGGCTACACCTTC.

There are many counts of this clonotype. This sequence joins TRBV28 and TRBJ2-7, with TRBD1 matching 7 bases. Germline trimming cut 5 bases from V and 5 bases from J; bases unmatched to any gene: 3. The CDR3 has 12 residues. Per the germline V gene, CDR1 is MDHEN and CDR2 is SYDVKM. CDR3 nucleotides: TGTGCCAGCAGTGGACAGGTCCACGAGCAGTACTTC. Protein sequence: CASSGQVHEQYF. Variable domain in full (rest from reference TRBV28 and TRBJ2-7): DVKVTQSSRYLVKRTGEKVFLECVQDMDHENMFWYRQDPGLGLRLIYFSYDVKMKEKGDIPEGYSVSREKKERFSLILESASTNQTSMYLCASSGQVHEQYFGPGTRLTVT.

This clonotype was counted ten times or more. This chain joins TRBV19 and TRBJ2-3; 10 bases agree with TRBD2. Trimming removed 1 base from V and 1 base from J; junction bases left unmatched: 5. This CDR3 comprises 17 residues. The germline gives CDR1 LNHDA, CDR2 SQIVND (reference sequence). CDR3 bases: TGTGCCAGTAGTATAGCGGCTAGCGGGAGTGGCACAGATACGCAGTATTTT. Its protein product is CASSIAASGSGTDTQYF.

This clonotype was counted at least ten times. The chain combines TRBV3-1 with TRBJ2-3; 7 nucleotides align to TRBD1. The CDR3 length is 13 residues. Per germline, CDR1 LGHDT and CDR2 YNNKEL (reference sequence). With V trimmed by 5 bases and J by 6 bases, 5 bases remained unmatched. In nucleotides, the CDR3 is TGTGCCAGCAGCGACAGGGTCCCCGATACGCAGTATTTT. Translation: CASSDRVPDTQYF.

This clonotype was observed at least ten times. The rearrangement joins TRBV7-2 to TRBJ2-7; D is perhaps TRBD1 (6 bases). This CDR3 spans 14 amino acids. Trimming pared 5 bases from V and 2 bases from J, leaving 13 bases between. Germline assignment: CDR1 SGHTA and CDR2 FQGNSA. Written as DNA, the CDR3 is TGTGCCAGCAGCGCCGGCAGGGGCACCTACGAGCAGTACTTC. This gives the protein CASSAGRGTYEQYF.

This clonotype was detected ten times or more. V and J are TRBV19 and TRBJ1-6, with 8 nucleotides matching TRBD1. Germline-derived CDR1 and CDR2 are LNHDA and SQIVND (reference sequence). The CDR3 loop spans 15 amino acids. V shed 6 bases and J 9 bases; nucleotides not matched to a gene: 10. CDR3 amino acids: CASSGVVRGLSPLHF. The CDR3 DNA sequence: TGTGCCAGTAGCGGTGTTGTCAGGGGGCTTTCACCCCTCCACTTT.